A single T cell receptor (beta chain) is shown here with its context. As yet, its antigen is unknown. One junction end disagrees with the germline gene, perhaps due to a read error. The approximately 20-31 mg bulk tissue piece was not sorted before simultaneous RNA and DNA extraction. The entry originates in a study of tumor-infiltrating lymphocytes in primary liver carcinoma. Study overall: Tumors were stage T1-T3 N0M0, roughly 4 to 10 cm across. In every tissue type, samples returned a similar yield of roughly 3.65 to 8 million productive TCRbeta reads.

Starting from 450 to 500 ng of total RNA, TCR beta cDNA was produced with a primer in the constant region. Slightly modified ARM-PCR, run as three nested multiplex PCR rounds, produced the TCR beta libraries. Primers for the first two PCR rounds were TRBV1-TRBV30 forward primers and a C-beta reverse primer (approximately 10 cycles per round). In TCRdb, the multiplex PCR reads were re-called with MiXCR into one record per CDR3 protein. The data show fewer than 110,000 distinct CDR3 sequences, around two thirds seen once. The CDR3 runs to 14 residues. Germline loops: CDR1 SQVTM, CDR2 ANQGSEA. Study results and caveats: Tumors significantly exceeded blood in top-250-clone fraction (p = 0.039). The study found only about 7-25% of top clones in all five tumor regions.

The sequence came from a woman aged 60-70 years with primary liver carcinoma and hepatitis B virus infection. The chain combines TRBV29-1 with TRBJ1-1; D unclear. Sequenced material: liver tumor tissue from sampling region 2. Subset specified: tumor region T2, inferior pole. CDR3 sequence reads: CRVGWGPRNAEAFF. CDR3 coding DNA: TGCAGAGTTGGGTGGGGTCCTCGGAACGCTGAAGCTTTCTTT.